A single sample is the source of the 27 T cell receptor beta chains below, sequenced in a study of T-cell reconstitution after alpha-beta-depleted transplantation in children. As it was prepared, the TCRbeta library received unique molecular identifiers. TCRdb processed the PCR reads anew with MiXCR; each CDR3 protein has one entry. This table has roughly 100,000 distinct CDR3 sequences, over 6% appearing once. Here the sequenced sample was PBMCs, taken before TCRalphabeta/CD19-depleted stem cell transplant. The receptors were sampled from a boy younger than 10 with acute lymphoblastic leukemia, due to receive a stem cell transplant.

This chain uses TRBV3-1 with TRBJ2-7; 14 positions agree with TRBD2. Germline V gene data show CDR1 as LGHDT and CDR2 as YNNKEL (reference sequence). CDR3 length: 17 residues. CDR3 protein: CTICGLAGGQYRVEQYF. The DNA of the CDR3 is TGTACCATCTGTGGACTAGCGGGGGGACAATATCGGGTCGAGCAGTACTTC.

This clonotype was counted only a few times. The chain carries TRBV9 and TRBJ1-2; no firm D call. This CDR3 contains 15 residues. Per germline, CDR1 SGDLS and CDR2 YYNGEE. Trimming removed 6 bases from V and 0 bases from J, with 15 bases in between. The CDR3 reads CASTPSSHPNYGYTF. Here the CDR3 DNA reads TGTGCCAGCACCCCGTCCAGCCATCCTAACTATGGCTACACCTTC. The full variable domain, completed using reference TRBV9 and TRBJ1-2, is DSGVTQTPKHLITATGQRVTLRCSPRSGDLSVYWYQQSLDQGLQFLIQYYNGEERAKGNILERFSAQQFPDLHSELNLSSLELGDSALYFCASTPSSHPNYGYTFGSGTRLTVV.

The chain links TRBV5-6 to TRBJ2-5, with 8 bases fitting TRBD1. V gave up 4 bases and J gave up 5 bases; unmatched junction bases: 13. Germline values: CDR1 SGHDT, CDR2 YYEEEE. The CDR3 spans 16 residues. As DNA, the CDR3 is TGTGCCAGCAGCCCGCCGAGGACAGGGCGGATGGAGACCCAGTACTTC. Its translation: CASSPPRTGRMETQYF.

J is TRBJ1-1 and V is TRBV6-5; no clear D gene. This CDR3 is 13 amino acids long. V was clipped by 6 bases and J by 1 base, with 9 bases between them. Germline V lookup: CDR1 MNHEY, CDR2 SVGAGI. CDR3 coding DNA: TGTGCCAGCAGCCAATGGGGGAACACTGAAGCTTTCTTT. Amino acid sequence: CASSQWGNTEAFF.

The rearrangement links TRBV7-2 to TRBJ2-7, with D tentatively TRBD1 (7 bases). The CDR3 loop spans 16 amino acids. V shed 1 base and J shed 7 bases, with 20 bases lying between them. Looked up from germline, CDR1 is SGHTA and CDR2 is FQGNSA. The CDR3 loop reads CASSLVGGHRGGEQYF. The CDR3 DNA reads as TGTGCCAGCAGCTTAGTTGGCGGGCACAGGGGAGGAGAGCAGTACTTC. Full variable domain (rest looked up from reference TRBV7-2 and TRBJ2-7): GAGVSQSPSNKVTEKGKDVELRCDPISGHTALYWYRQSLGQGLEFLIYFQGNSAPDKSGLPSDRFSAERTGGSVSTLTIQRTQQEDSAVYLCASSLVGGHRGGEQYFGPGTRLTVT.

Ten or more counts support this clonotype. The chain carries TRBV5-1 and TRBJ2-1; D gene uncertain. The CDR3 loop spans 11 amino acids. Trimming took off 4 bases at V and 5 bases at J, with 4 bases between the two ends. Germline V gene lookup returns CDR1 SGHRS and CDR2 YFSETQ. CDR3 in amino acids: CASSGHNEQFF. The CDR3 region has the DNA TGCGCCAGCAGCGGTCACAATGAGCAGTTCTTC.

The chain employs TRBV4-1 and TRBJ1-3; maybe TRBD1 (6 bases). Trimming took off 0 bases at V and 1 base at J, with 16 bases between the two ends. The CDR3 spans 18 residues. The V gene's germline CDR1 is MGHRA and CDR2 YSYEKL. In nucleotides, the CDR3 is TGCGCCAGCAGCCAAGACCATCCGGGGGCTGCTTCTGGAAACACCATATATTTT. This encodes CASSQDHPGAASGNTIYF.

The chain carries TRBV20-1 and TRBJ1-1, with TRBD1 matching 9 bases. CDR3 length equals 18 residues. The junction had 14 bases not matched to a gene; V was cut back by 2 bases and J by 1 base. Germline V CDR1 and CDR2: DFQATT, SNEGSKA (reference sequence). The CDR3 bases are TGCAGTGCTAGACCCAAGTCGCCCGGGACAGGGACGAACACTGAAGCTTTCTTT. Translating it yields CSARPKSPGTGTNTEAFF.

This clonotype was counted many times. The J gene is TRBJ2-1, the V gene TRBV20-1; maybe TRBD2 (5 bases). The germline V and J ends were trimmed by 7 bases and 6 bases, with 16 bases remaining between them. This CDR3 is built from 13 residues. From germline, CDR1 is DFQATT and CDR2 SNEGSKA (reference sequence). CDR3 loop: CSVFVSSRNEQFF. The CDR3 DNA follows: TGCAGTGTATTCGTGTCTAGCCGCAATGAGCAGTTCTTC.

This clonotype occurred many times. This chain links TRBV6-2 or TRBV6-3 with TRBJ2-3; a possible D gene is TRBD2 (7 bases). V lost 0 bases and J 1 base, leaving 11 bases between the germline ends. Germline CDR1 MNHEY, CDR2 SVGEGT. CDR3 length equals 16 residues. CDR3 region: CASSYSSRGRTDTQYF. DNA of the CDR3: TGTGCCAGCAGTTACTCGTCGCGGGGGCGCACAGATACGCAGTATTTT.

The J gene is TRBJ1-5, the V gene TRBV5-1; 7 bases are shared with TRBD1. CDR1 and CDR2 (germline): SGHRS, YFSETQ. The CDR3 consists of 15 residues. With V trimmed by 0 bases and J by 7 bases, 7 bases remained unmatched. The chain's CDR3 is CASSLDRGSGQPQHF. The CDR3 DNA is TGCGCCAGCAGCTTGGACAGGGGTTCTGGGCAGCCCCAGCATTTT.

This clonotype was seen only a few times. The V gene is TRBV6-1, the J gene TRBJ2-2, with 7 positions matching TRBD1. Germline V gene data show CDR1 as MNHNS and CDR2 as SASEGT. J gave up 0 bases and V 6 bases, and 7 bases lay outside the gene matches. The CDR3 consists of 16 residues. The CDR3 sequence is CASSQGQDPNTGELFF. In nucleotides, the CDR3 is TGTGCCAGCAGCCAAGGACAGGACCCGAACACCGGGGAGCTGTTTTTT.

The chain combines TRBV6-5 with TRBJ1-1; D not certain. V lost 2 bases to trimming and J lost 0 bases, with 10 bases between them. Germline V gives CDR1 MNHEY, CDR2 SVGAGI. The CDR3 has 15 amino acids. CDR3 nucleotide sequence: TGTGCCAGCAGTTACCCACATTCCTTGAACACTGAAGCTTTCTTT. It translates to CASSYPHSLNTEAFF.

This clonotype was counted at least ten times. The CDR3 DNA reads TGTGCCAGCAGCCTTGGGACGGCCTATGGCTACACCTTC. Translating it yields CASSLGTAYGYTF. This rearrangement joins TRBV27 to TRBJ1-2; perhaps TRBD1 as D (5 bases). Germline V gives CDR1 MNHEY, CDR2 SMNVEV (reference sequence). The ends were cut back, 6 bases at V and 4 bases at J, with 12 bases in the middle. This CDR3 region has 13 residues.

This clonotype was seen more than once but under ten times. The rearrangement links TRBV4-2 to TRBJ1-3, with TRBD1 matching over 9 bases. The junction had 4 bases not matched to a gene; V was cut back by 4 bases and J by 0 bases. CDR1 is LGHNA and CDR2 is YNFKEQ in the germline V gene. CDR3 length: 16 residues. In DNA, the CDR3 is TGTGCCAGCAGCCGGGACAGGGCCCCCTCTGGAAACACCATATATTTT. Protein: CASSRDRAPSGNTIYF.

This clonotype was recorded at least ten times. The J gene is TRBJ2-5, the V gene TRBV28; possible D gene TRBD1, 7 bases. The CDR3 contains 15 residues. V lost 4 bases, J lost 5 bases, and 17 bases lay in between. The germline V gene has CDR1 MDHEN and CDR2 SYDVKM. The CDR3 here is CASSSGQTRLETQYF. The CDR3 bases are TGTGCCAGCAGTTCGGGACAGACTAGGTTGGAGACCCAGTACTTC.

CDR3 residues: CASSIGGGQGSQPQHF. In nucleotides, the CDR3 is TGTGCCAGTAGTATCGGTGGGGGACAGGGGAGTCAGCCCCAGCATTTT. The rearrangement links TRBV19 to TRBJ1-5; 10 positions match TRBD1. V was pared by 3 bases and J by 6 bases, with 8 bases of the junction left unmatched. The CDR3 has 16 amino acids. Germline-derived CDR1 and CDR2 are LNHDA and SQIVND (reference sequence).

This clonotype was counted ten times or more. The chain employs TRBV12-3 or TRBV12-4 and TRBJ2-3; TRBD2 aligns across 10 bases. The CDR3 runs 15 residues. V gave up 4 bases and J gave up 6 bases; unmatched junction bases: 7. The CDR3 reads CASSYLAGALDTQYF. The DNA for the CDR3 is TGTGCCAGCAGTTATCTAGCGGGGGCGTTGGATACGCAGTATTTT.

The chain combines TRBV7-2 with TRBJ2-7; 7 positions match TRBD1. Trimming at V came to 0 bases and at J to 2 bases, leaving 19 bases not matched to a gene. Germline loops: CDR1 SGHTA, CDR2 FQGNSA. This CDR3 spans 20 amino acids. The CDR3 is CASSLAVSRRVQGLTYEQYF. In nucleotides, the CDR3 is TGTGCCAGCAGCTTAGCGGTCAGTCGTAGGGTACAGGGGCTTACCTACGAGCAGTACTTC. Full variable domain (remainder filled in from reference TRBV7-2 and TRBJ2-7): GAGVSQSPSNKVTEKGKDVELRCDPISGHTALYWYRQSLGQGLEFLIYFQGNSAPDKSGLPSDRFSAERTGGSVSTLTIQRTQQEDSAVYLCASSLAVSRRVQGLTYEQYFGPGTRLTVT.

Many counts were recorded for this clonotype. The CDR3 region is CSVEVDTQYF. The CDR3 nucleotides read TGCAGCGTTGAAGTCGATACGCAGTATTTT. This sequence joins TRBV29-1 and TRBJ2-3; D uncertain. Trimming stripped 1 base from V and 6 bases from J, with 2 bases between. This CDR3 region has 10 residues. Per germline, CDR1 SQVTM and CDR2 ANQGSEA.

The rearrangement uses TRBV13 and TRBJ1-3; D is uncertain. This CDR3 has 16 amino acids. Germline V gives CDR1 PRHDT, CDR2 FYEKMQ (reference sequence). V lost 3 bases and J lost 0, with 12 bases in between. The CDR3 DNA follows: TGTGCCAGCAGCTTCGGGCTTCTCTGCTCTGGAAACACCATATATTTT. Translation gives CASSFGLLCSGNTIYF.

CDR3 loop: CASSQVAQTNSPLHF. The DNA of the CDR3 is TGTGCCAGCAGCCAAGTGGCGCAGACAAATTCACCCCTCCACTTT. V and J are TRBV3-1 and TRBJ1-6, with unresolved D. There are 15 residues in the CDR3. Germline V gene sequence: CDR1 LGHDT, CDR2 YNNKEL (reference sequence). V was trimmed by 1 base and J by 7 bases, leaving 11 bases between them.

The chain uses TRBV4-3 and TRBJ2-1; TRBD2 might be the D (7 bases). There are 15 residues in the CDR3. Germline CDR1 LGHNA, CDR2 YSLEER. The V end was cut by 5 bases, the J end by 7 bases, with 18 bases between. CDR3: CASSKRRGLGNEQFF. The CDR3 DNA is TGCGCCAGCAGCAAACGGCGGGGGCTTGGAAATGAGCAGTTCTTC.

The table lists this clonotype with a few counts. The CDR3 protein is CASNPGGATEAFF. In DNA, the CDR3 is TGTGCCAGCAACCCGGGCGGGGCGACTGAAGCTTTCTTT. The chain couples TRBV6-1 to TRBJ1-1; D possibly corresponds to TRBD1 (5 bases). The CDR3 sequence is 13 residues long. V lost 7 bases, J lost 5 bases, and 14 bases lay in between. CDR1 and CDR2 (germline): MNHNS, SASEGT.

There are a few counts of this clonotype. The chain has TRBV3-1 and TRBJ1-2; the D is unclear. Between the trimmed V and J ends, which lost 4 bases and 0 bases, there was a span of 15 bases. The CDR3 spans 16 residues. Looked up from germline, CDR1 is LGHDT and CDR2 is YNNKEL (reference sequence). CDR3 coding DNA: TGTGCCAGCAGCCCTGCGAAGGGAGATCCTAACTATGGCTACACCTTC. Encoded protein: CASSPAKGDPNYGYTF.

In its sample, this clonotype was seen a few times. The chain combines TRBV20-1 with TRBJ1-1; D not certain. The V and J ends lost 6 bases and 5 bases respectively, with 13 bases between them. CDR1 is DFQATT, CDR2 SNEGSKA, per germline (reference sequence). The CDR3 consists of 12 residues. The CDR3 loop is CSASIGETEAFF. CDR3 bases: TGCAGTGCCTCCATCGGGGAGACTGAAGCTTTCTTT.

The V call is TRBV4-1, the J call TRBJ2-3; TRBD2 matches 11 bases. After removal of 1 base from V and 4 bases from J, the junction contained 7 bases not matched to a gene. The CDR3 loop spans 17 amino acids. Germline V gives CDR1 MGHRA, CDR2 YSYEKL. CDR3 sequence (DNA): TGCGCCAGCAGCCAAGTGGGTAGCGGGGGGGCCGCAGATACGCAGTATTTT. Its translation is CASSQVGSGGAADTQYF.